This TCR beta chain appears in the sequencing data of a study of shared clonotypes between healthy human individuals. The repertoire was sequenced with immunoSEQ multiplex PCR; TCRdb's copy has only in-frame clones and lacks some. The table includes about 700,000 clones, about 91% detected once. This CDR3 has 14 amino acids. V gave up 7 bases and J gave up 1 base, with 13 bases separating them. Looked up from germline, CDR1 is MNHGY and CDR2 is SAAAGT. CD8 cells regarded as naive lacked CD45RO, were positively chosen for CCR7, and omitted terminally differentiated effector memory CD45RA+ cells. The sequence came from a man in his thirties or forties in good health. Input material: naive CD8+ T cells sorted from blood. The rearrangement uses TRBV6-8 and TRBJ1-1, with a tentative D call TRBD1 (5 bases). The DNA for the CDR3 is TGTGCCAGCATTCCCTCAAGGGGGAACACTGAAGCTTTCTTT. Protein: CASIPSRGNTEAFF.